This T cell receptor (beta chain) derives from a study of cytomegalovirus exposure and HLA in healthy donors. Study-level findings and limits: Cytomegalovirus status was reportedly diagnosed by the classifier with high specificity and sensitivity. As immune exposure information, only CMV serostatus was available. Most TCR sequences proved rare, with some public TCRs found in many donors. A later analysis found that most CMV-associated TCR beta chains appeared HLA-restricted.

Remarks on this clone: Its antigen is undetermined.

The PCR had 60 Vbeta and 13 Jbeta primers. Assay: immunoSEQ multiplex PCR; the TCRdb copy retains only in-frame clones and omits some. The profile shows some 110,000 clones, 79% of them singletons. The germline CDR1 and CDR2 sequences are SGHKS and YYEKEE (reference sequence). Losses at the gene ends were 4 bases for V and 2 bases for J; bases not matched to a gene: 9. The CDR3 covers 15 residues. This sequence joins TRBV5-5 and TRBJ2-7, with 7 bases fitting TRBD1. Sequencing input: PBMCs. This TCR was recovered from a woman younger than 35 in good health and CMV-seropositive. This CDR3 reads CASSADRESAYEQYF. CDR3 in DNA: TGTGCCAGCAGCGCCGACAGGGAATCTGCCTACGAGCAGTACTTC.